One sample yielded the 18 T cell receptor beta chains listed below, sequenced in a study of blood T cell repertoires in COVID-19. TCRdb keeps only in-frame clones here, not all; method: immunoSEQ multiplex PCR. The table includes 70,000 to 75,000 clones, roughly 90% detected once. What was sequenced was peripheral blood. The receptors were sampled from a human donor in a cohort sampled during active COVID-19.

The chain links TRBV27 to TRBJ2-6; no definite D call. V lost 5 bases, J lost 0 bases, and 11 bases lay in between. There are 16 residues in the CDR3. Looked up from germline, CDR1 is MNHEY and CDR2 is SMNVEV (reference sequence). The CDR3 region has the DNA TGTGCCAGCAGTCCCAACCTAAACTCTGGGGCCAACGTCCTGACTTTC. Encoded protein: CASSPNLNSGANVLTF.

The CDR3 sequence: CASSSNPGLAEPYEQYF. The DNA of the CDR3 is TGCGCCAGCAGCTCGAACCCGGGACTAGCGGAGCCCTACGAGCAGTACTTC. V gene TRBV5-1 combines with J gene TRBJ2-7, with 11 bases identical to TRBD2. This CDR3 has 17 residues. Germline lookup yields CDR1 SGHRS and CDR2 YFSETQ. The V and J ends lost 3 bases and 2 bases, in that order; junction bases with no gene match: 10.

J is TRBJ2-1 and V is TRBV7-2; 9 bases map to TRBD1. V trimming: 4 bases; J trimming: 2 bases; junction bases outside the gene matches: 6. Germline assignment: CDR1 SGHTA and CDR2 FQGNSA. This CDR3 comprises 16 residues. CDR3 region: CASSSPGQGTYNEQFF. The CDR3 DNA reads TGTGCCAGCAGCTCGCCGGGACAGGGTACCTACAATGAGCAGTTCTTC.

CDR3 sequence reads: CASSLGSLGQTYEQYF. In nucleotides, the CDR3 is TGTGCCAGCAGTTTAGGGTCACTGGGACAGACCTACGAGCAGTACTTC. V gene TRBV5-5 combines with J gene TRBJ2-7, with 7 bases identical to TRBD1. The CDR3 runs 16 residues. CDR1 is SGHKS, CDR2 YYEKEE, per germline (reference sequence). Trimming cost V 5 bases and J 2 bases; bases outside gene matches: 13.

This clone was detected once. The gene calls are TRBV7-9 and TRBJ1-4; 7 bases align to TRBD1. Unmatched junction bases numbered 5, after V lost 4 bases and J lost 0 bases. This CDR3 contains 16 residues. Germline CDR1 reads SEHNR; CDR2 reads FQNEAQ (reference sequence). The CDR3 sequence is CASSYNRGATNEKLFF. The CDR3, as DNA: TGTGCCAGCAGCTATAACAGGGGTGCAACTAATGAAAAACTGTTTTTT.

This chain joins TRBV28 and TRBJ2-1; 8 nucleotides line up with TRBD2. Germline V gene sequence: CDR1 MDHEN, CDR2 SYDVKM. After removal of 5 bases from V and 7 bases from J, the junction contained 13 bases not matched to a gene. This CDR3 has 16 amino acids. Written as DNA, the CDR3 is TGTGCCAGCAGTCGAGGAGGGGACGGCGGGAGGAATGAGCAGTTCTTC. Translated, it gives CASSRGGDGGRNEQFF.

The chain recombines TRBV3-1 (or the pseudogene TRBV3-2) with TRBJ2-7; 13 bases fit TRBD2. The CDR3 runs to 16 residues. Germline V gene sequence: CDR1 LGHDT, CDR2 YNNKEL (reference sequence). Trimming removed 4 bases from V and 6 bases from J; junction bases left unmatched: 9. This CDR3 reads CASSPWTSGRGGEQYF. The CDR3, as DNA: TGTGCCAGCAGCCCCTGGACTAGCGGGAGAGGGGGCGAGCAGTACTTC.

J is TRBJ2-6 and V is TRBV27; a weak D match, TRBD1 (6 bases). The CDR3 consists of 16 residues. Germline lookup yields CDR1 MNHEY and CDR2 SMNVEV (reference sequence). V lost 0 bases and J lost 3, with 9 bases in between. The CDR3 loop reads CASSLSKGVGANVLTF. The CDR3 DNA follows: TGTGCCAGCAGTTTATCCAAGGGGGTTGGGGCCAACGTCCTGACTTTC.

The chain links TRBV9 to TRBJ2-2; the D gene is possibly TRBD2 (5 bases). The germline V gene encodes CDR1 SGDLS and CDR2 YYNGEE. The CDR3 totals 16 residues. The germline V and J ends were trimmed by 4 bases and 1 base, with 14 bases remaining between them. CDR3 residues: CASSPRPSGNTGELFF. In DNA, the CDR3 is TGTGCCAGCAGCCCCCGTCCCAGCGGGAACACCGGGGAGCTGTTTTTT. The full variable domain, in which reference TRBV9 and TRBJ2-2 provide the parts outside the CDR3, is DSGVTQTPKHLITATGQRVTLRCSPRSGDLSVYWYQQSLDQGLQFLIQYYNGEERAKGNILERFSAQQFPDLHSELNLSSLELGDSALYFCASSPRPSGNTGELFFGEGSRLTVL.

The rearrangement joins TRBV7-8 to TRBJ1-4, with no clear D. The germline CDR1 and CDR2 sequences are SGHVS and FQNEAQ. The CDR3 has 14 residues. Trimming shortened V by 5 bases and J by 3 bases, and 10 bases separated the two germline ends. The CDR3 coding sequence is TGTGCCAGCAGCGAGCAGGTGGCTAATGAAAAACTGTTTTTT. Protein sequence: CASSEQVANEKLFF.

CDR3 region: CASSRVGGQETQYF. For the CDR3, the DNA is TGTGCCAGCAGCCGTGTGGGAGGACAAGAGACCCAGTACTTC. This chain joins TRBV5-6 and TRBJ2-5, with D perhaps TRBD2 (6 bases). The V end was cut by 4 bases, the J end by 2 bases, with 12 bases between. The CDR3 is made up of 14 amino acids. The germline CDR1 and CDR2 sequences are SGHDT and YYEEEE.

V and J are TRBV4-3 and TRBJ1-1, with 8 bases that match TRBD1. The CDR3 contains 15 residues. With 3 bases clipped from V and 4 bases from J, the junction kept 7 bases outside the gene matches. Germline V gives CDR1 LGHNA, CDR2 YSLEER. The CDR3 DNA sequence: TGCGCCAGCAGCCAGTTCGGACAGGGTTCCACTGAAGCTTTCTTT. Protein product: CASSQFGQGSTEAFF.

V is TRBV14 and J is TRBJ2-1, with 7 bases matching TRBD2. With 4 bases clipped from V and 7 bases from J, the junction kept 13 bases outside the gene matches. Germline lookup yields CDR1 SGHDN and CDR2 FVKESK. This CDR3 has 16 amino acids. CDR3 amino acids: CASSLGGGRLWNEQFF. The CDR3 bases are TGTGCCAGCAGCCTGGGGGGGGGTCGACTTTGGAATGAGCAGTTCTTC. Supplemented by reference TRBV14 and TRBJ2-1, the full variable domain reads EAGVTQFPSHSVIEKGQTVTLRCDPISGHDNLYWYRRVMGKEIKFLLHFVKESKQDESGMPNNRFLAERTGGTYSTLKVQPAELEDSGVYFCASSLGGGRLWNEQFFGPGTRLTVL.

V usage is TRBV13 and J usage is TRBJ1-2, with 8 bases lining up with TRBD1. CDR1 and CDR2 from the germline V gene are PRHDT and FYEKMQ (reference sequence). The CDR3 covers 14 residues. J gave up 5 bases and V 4 bases, and 6 bases lay outside the gene matches. Written as DNA, the CDR3 is TGTGCCAGCAGCTCCGGGACAGGATTTTATGGCTACACCTTC. It translates to CASSSGTGFYGYTF.

The chain links TRBV30 to TRBJ2-2, with 16 bases fitting TRBD2. The CDR3 runs 18 residues. The junction had 13 bases not matched to a gene; V was cut back by 8 bases and J by 4 bases. Germline values: CDR1 GTSNPN, CDR2 SVGIG (reference sequence). CDR3 sequence (DNA): TGTGCCCTTGTAGGCGGGACTAGCGGGAGGGCAGGCACCGGGGAGCTGTTTTTT. This sequence encodes CALVGGTSGRAGTGELFF.

Remarks on this clone: Other DNA sequences from this sample encode an identical CDR3 as well. This chain links TRBV7-2 with TRBJ2-7; 10 bases are a match to TRBD2. After removal of 3 bases from V and 2 bases from J, the junction contained 4 bases not matched to a gene. This CDR3 is built from 15 residues. The germline V gene encodes CDR1 SGHTA and CDR2 FQGNSA. The CDR3, as DNA: TGTGCCAGCAGCTTGCGACTAGCGGGTGCCTACGAGCAGTACTTC. It is translated as CASSLRLAGAYEQYF.

This chain uses TRBV7-8 with TRBJ2-7; weak D call: TRBD2 (5 bases). From germline, CDR1 is SGHVS and CDR2 FQNEAQ. This CDR3 is 16 amino acids long. Trimming pared 6 bases from V and 2 bases from J, leaving 20 bases between. The CDR3 coding sequence is TGTGCCAGCAGTCCAGTGGGGATCGGAGGTACCTACGAGCAGTACTTC. Translation gives CASSPVGIGGTYEQYF.

The gene calls are TRBV6-5 and TRBJ2-7; possible D gene TRBD1, 5 bases. The CDR3 contains 14 residues. Germline CDR1 MNHEY, CDR2 SVGAGI. The V gene lost 2 bases and the J gene lost 1 base, with 9 bases spanning the gap. CDR3 in DNA: TGTGCCAGCAGTTACGCCAGGGAATCCTACGAGCAGTACTTC. This gives the protein CASSYARESYEQYF.